This is a list of T cell receptor beta chains from one sample in a study of OX40 agonist ivuxolimab in advanced cancers. Sequencing used immunoSEQ multiplex PCR; TCRdb keeps in-frame clones, though not all of them. The repertoire includes fewer than 40,000 clones, around two thirds of them detected once, and about 18% sits in the top ten. This specimen was CD4+ or CD8+ T cells sorted from blood, taken in a trial of the OX40 agonist ivuxolimab. These receptors originate from an adult with an advanced solid tumor such as melanoma, head and neck, liver or kidney cancer. The conserved cysteine and the conserved F or W are not part of the CDR3 here.

V,J,CDR3
TRBV6-6,TRBJ2-7,ASSYETSSSYEQY
TRBV21-1,TRBJ1-4,ASSKAGEKLF
TRBV11-2,TRBJ1-2,ASSWGPTPNYGYT
TRBV5-1,TRBJ2-5,ASSLGPLGGETQY
TRBV30,TRBJ1-1,AWSVKVATEAF
TRBV7-4,TRBJ1-3,ASSAGVRTGNTIY
TRBV5-1,TRBJ1-1,ASSNRDRGTEAF
TRBV25-1,TRBJ2-2,ASSNPGVAGELF
TRBV5-1,TRBJ1-3,ASSFGQGSSGNTIY
TRBV7-2,TRBJ2-7,ASSQGSGGAYEQY